The clone carrying this TCR beta chain was counted between two and nine times. Its cognate antigen is unknown. General study results and limits: The TCR gene usage of tumor memory CD4+ T cells clustered together with blood and lymph node memory CD4+ cells and with lymph node naive CD4+ cells.

TCRdb recomputed calls from the 5' RACE reads with MiXCR, one row per CDR3 protein. The sample lists approximately 60,000 distinct CDR3 sequences; 25% to 30% were seen once. Sequenced input: tumor-infiltrating memory CD4+ T cells sorted from the breast tumor. Indicated subset: memory CD4+ T cells, CD4+CD45RO+CD25-. This sequence was found in a female donor with breast cancer.

The CDR3 nucleotides are TGCGCCAGCAGCCTTAGGGGGGAGAAGCCAGATACGCAGTATTTT. Translated, it gives CASSLRGEKPDTQYF. The rearrangement joins TRBV5-1 to TRBJ2-3; D possibly uses TRBD1 or TRBD2 (6 bases each). The CDR3 is 15 residues long. CDR1 is SGHRS and CDR2 is YFSETQ in the germline V gene. V lost 4 bases and J lost 4, with 16 bases in between.